The 18 T cell receptor beta chains listed next were all sequenced from one sample in a study of molecular identifiers for immune sequencing clone quantification. In TCRdb, the PCR reads were re-called with MiXCR into one record per CDR3 protein. The table has 460,000 or so distinct CDR3 sequences, about 21% seen once. Sequences were obtained from naive CD8+ T cells from blood, with Jurkat cell RNA spiked in. Subset reported: FACS-sorted CD8+CD4-CCR7+CD45RA+ naive T cells. The source of these receptors is a human donor in good health. Some libraries in this study had Jurkat cell RNA spiked in.

In regard to this clonotype: Given a much more abundant clone one base away, this may be a read error. The chain links TRBV5-1 to TRBJ2-1; tentative D call: TRBD1 (6 bases). The CDR3 loop spans 15 amino acids. Germline CDR1 reads SGHRS; CDR2 reads YFSETQ. CDR3 coding DNA: TGCGTCAGCAGCTTGGCCCCGGACAGCTACAATGAGCAGTTCTTC. Amino acid sequence: CVSSLAPDSYNEQFF.

In this sample, this clonotype turned up a few times. The gene calls are TRBV30 and TRBJ1-4, with 9 bases aligning to TRBD1. Germline V gene data show CDR1 as GTSNPN and CDR2 as SVGIG (reference sequence). V was clipped by 0 bases and J by 6 bases; unmatched bases: 17. There are 19 residues in the CDR3. As DNA, the CDR3 is TGTGCCTGGAGTGTACTGGGAGGGACAGGGCCCGGCAGGGATGAAAAACTGTTTTTT. Translation gives CAWSVLGGTGPGRDEKLFF.

The gene calls are TRBV7-9 and TRBJ1-2; D is unclear. Per the germline V gene, CDR1 is SEHNR and CDR2 is FQNEAQ (reference sequence). The CDR3 contains 15 residues. Trimming stripped 5 bases from V and 0 bases from J, with 13 bases between. The CDR3 protein is CASSPIERANYGYTF. CDR3 coding DNA: TGTGCCAGCAGCCCCATCGAGCGAGCTAACTATGGCTACACCTTC.

This chain uses TRBV19 with TRBJ1-2; perhaps TRBD1 as D (5 bases). The V end was cut by 3 bases, the J end by 2 bases, with 10 bases between. This CDR3 has 14 amino acids. Germline V CDR1 and CDR2: LNHDA, SQIVND (reference sequence). The CDR3 DNA reads TGTGCCAGTAGTATTAGTCAGGGAAACTATGGCTACACCTTC. It specifies CASSISQGNYGYTF.

A word on this clonotype: A clone one base away is much larger, so this may be a read error. This sequence joins TRBV10-3 and TRBJ2-6; no clear D. Germline V gives CDR1 ENHRY, CDR2 SYGVKD. CDR3 length equals 16 residues. V gave up 2 bases and J gave up 2 bases, with 10 bases separating them. CDR3 sequence reads: CAISEGVPPGANVLTF. The CDR3 DNA reads as TGTGCCATCAGTGAGGGGGTGCCCCCTGGGGCCAACGTCCTGACTTTC.

This clonotype has ten or more counts. This chain connects TRBV24-1 to TRBJ2-1; 7 bases line up with TRBD2. V dropped 5 bases and J dropped 7; count of bases not matched to a gene: 16. Per germline, CDR1 KGHDR and CDR2 SFDVKD. The CDR3 is made up of 17 amino acids. The CDR3 loop is CATSVTTREAYGNEQFF. CDR3 nucleotide sequence: TGTGCCACCAGTGTTACCACCCGGGAGGCCTATGGGAATGAGCAGTTCTTC.

This clonotype was detected a few times. The rearrangement links TRBV6-2 or TRBV6-3 to TRBJ1-5, with TRBD1 matching 7 bases. The ends lost 9 bases at V and 9 bases at J; junction bases unmatched: 20. The length of the CDR3 is 16 residues. The germline CDR1 and CDR2 sequences are MNHEY and SVGEGT. The CDR3 DNA sequence: TGTGCCAGTTCTTCCCGGGACAGTTTTTCAGAACTGCCCCAGCATTTT. Translated: CASSSRDSFSELPQHF.

V is TRBV12-3 or TRBV12-4 and J is TRBJ2-7; D remains unclear. V was clipped by 4 bases and J by 5 bases, with 6 bases between them. The CDR3 has 11 residues. The CDR3 nucleotides are TGTGCCAGCAGTTATTTTGACGAGCAGTACTTC. Amino acid sequence: CASSYFDEQYF.

This clonotype was counted between two and nine times. The chain links TRBV12-3 or TRBV12-4 to TRBJ2-6; D ambiguous. The CDR3 has 17 amino acids. Deletions cut 3 bases from V and 0 bases from J, with 12 bases between. The CDR3 region is CASSLGGLSSGANVLTF. The CDR3 coding sequence is TGTGCCAGCAGTTTGGGCGGTCTGAGCTCTGGGGCCAACGTCCTGACTTTC.

The genes are TRBV7-9 and TRBJ1-6; 8 nucleotides agree with TRBD1. CDR3 length: 16 residues. J gave up 7 bases and V 4 bases, and 9 bases lay outside the gene matches. The germline V gene encodes CDR1 SEHNR and CDR2 FQNEAQ (reference sequence). For the CDR3, the DNA is TGTGCCAGCAGCTCTCTAGACAGGGGAGGCAATTCACCCCTCCACTTT. This sequence encodes CASSSLDRGGNSPLHF.

With respect to this clonotype: One end of the junction varies from germline; a read error may be responsible. V usage is TRBV29-1 and J usage is TRBJ1-2; 9 bases fit TRBD1. In germline, CDR1 is SQVTM, CDR2 ANQGSEA. This CDR3 region has 13 residues. The CDR3 reads CSVLGQGEQGYAF. The CDR3 DNA follows: TGCAGCGTCCTGGGACAGGGTGAGCAGGGCTACGCCTTC.

This clonotype occurred many times. The rearrangement links TRBV9 to TRBJ2-3; no definite D call. Germline V gene lookup returns CDR1 SGDLS and CDR2 YYNGEE. The CDR3 is 12 residues long. The V end was cut by 5 bases, the J end by 3 bases, with 7 bases between. The CDR3 sequence: CASSVGTDTQYF. The CDR3 region has the DNA TGTGCCAGCAGTGTCGGTACAGATACGCAGTATTTT. Supplemented by reference TRBV9 and TRBJ2-3, the full variable domain reads DSGVTQTPKHLITATGQRVTLRCSPRSGDLSVYWYQQSLDQGLQFLIQYYNGEERAKGNILERFSAQQFPDLHSELNLSSLELGDSALYFCASSVGTDTQYFGPGTRLTVL.

This clonotype has at least ten counts. This chain connects TRBV5-5 to TRBJ2-3; 12 bases map to TRBD2. The length of the CDR3 is 16 residues. The V gene's germline CDR1 is SGHKS and CDR2 YYEKEE (reference sequence). V lost 3 bases to trimming and J lost 2 bases; unmatched junction nucleotides: 4. The CDR3 DNA sequence: TGTGCCAGCAGCTCCGGACTAGCGGGACTCACAGATACGCAGTATTTT. It specifies CASSSGLAGLTDTQYF. The whole variable domain, filled in from reference TRBV5-5 and TRBJ2-3, reads DAGVTQSPTHLIKTRGQQVTLRCSPISGHKSVSWYQQVLGQGPQFIFQYYEKEERGRGNFPDRFSARQFPNYSSELNVNALLLGDSALYLCASSSGLAGLTDTQYFGPGTRLTVL.

This clonotype was picked up many times. V gene TRBV6-6 combines with J gene TRBJ1-5, with 8 positions matching TRBD1. The CDR3 length is 16 residues. Trimming removed 4 bases from V and 5 bases from J; junction bases left unmatched: 10. From germline, CDR1 is MNHNY and CDR2 SVGAGI (reference sequence). The CDR3, as DNA: TGTGCCAGCAGTTTTCGGACAGGGCTCCCAGATCAGCCCCAGCATTTT. Its translation is CASSFRTGLPDQPQHF.

V is TRBV21-1 and J is TRBJ1-2; the table's D call, TRBD1, was not checked against the DNA. TRBV21-1 counts as a pseudogene. The CDR3 extends over 14 amino acids. Here the CDR3 reads CASNRDRVDYGYTF. CDR3 in DNA: TGTGCCAGCAACCGGGACAGGGTTGACTATGGCTACACCTTC.

This chain links TRBV6-2 or TRBV6-3 with TRBJ1-1; no firm D call. The germline CDR1 and CDR2 sequences are MNHEY and SVGEGT. Trimming shortened V by 8 bases and J by 0 bases, and 10 bases separated the two germline ends. The CDR3 extends over 13 amino acids. CDR3 DNA sequence: TGTGCCAGCTGCAGGACGGTGAACACTGAAGCTTTCTTT. This codes for CASCRTVNTEAFF.

This clonotype has more than one count but fewer than ten. J is TRBJ1-3 and V is TRBV7-9; 7 bases are a match to TRBD1. The trim removed 5 bases at V and 1 base at J, leaving 5 bases unmatched. The CDR3 runs 15 residues. Germline V CDR1 and CDR2: SEHNR, FQNEAQ (reference sequence). In DNA, the CDR3 is TGTGCCAGCAGCACGGTACAGGGGTCTGGAAACACCATATATTTT. Translation: CASSTVQGSGNTIYF.

Comment on this clonotype: Lacking the conserved final phenylalanine or tryptophan, this CDR3 likely reflects a read error. The limits of the CDR3 on the DNA are not certain, so only TCRdb's listed CDR3 is given. V gene TRBV19 combines with J gene TRBJ2-1; the listed D gene, TRBD1, was not tested against the DNA. The CDR3 numbers 13 amino acids, ends counted. Germline-derived CDR1 and CDR2 are LNHDA and SQIVND (reference sequence). CDR3 loop: CASLPGRGHEQSS.